These 8 T cell receptor beta chains were sequenced from one sample in a study of T-cell reconstitution after alpha-beta-depleted transplantation in children. Preparation of the TCRbeta library was carried out with unique molecular identifiers. TCRdb re-called the PCR reads with MiXCR, one entry per CDR3 protein. The data show around 680,000 distinct CDR3 sequences, with roughly 17% seen just once and about 1.1% held by the top ten. This material consisted of PBMCs from the stem cell graft donor, taken from the stem cell graft. These receptors all come from a human donor who donated a stem cell graft to a child with acute myeloid leukemia.

The gene calls are TRBV7-9 and TRBJ2-1; 7 bases map to TRBD2. CDR1 and CDR2 from the germline V gene are SEHNR and FQNEAQ (reference sequence). The CDR3 is made up of 13 amino acids. Trimming cost V 5 bases and J 8 bases; bases outside gene matches: 6. The CDR3 DNA is TGTGCCAGCAGCCGACTAGCTACATATGAGCAGTTCTTC. As protein: CASSRLATYEQFF.

The chain uses TRBV15 and TRBJ1-6, with TRBD1 as a possible D gene (5 bases). V shed 1 base and J shed 14 bases, with 18 bases lying between them. The CDR3 spans 15 residues. CDR1 and CDR2 from the germline V gene are LNHNV and YYDKDF (reference sequence). CDR3 in DNA: TGTGCCACCAGCAGAGTTGGCAGGGAGGGAGTGGCCCTCCACTTT. Encoded protein: CATSRVGREGVALHF.

The gene calls are TRBV6-2 or TRBV6-3 and TRBJ2-3; D possibly uses TRBD1 or TRBD2 (5 bases each). Trimming left V 2 bases short and J 6 bases short, with 15 bases between. In germline, CDR1 is MNHEY, CDR2 SVGEGT. The CDR3 runs to 15 residues. The CDR3 nucleotides read TGTGCCAGCAGTTACCTGAGGGGCAAGATGGATACGCAGTATTTT. Amino acids: CASSYLRGKMDTQYF.

This sequence joins TRBV2 and TRBJ2-1; the D gene is possibly TRBD1 (6 bases). With 6 bases removed from V and 7 bases from J, the gap between germline ends came to 16 bases. The germline gives CDR1 SNHLY, CDR2 FYNNEI. This CDR3 is 14 amino acids long. CDR3 amino acids: CASSGILQGNEQFF. The CDR3, as DNA: TGTGCCAGCAGCGGGATCCTACAGGGAAATGAGCAGTTCTTC. The entire variable domain, with the rest obtained from reference TRBV2 and TRBJ2-1, is as follows: EPEVTQTPSHQVTQMGQEVILRCVPISNHLYFYWYRQILGQKVEFLVSFYNNEISEKSEIFDDQFSVERPDGSNFTLKIRSTKLEDSAMYFCASSGILQGNEQFFGPGTRLTVL.

The chain recombines TRBV7-9 with TRBJ2-3; D may be TRBD1 (6 bases). This CDR3 is 15 amino acids long. V lost 5 bases and J lost 1, with 13 bases in between. Germline values: CDR1 SEHNR, CDR2 FQNEAQ (reference sequence). The CDR3 DNA is TGTGCCAGCAGCCCGTCTAGGACAGGCACAGATACGCAGTATTTT. Its translation is CASSPSRTGTDTQYF.

This clonotype has a handful of counts. This chain links TRBV12-3 or TRBV12-4 with TRBJ2-2; D remains ambiguous. The V gene lost 7 bases and the J gene lost 5 bases, with 17 bases spanning the gap. This CDR3 contains 15 residues. The DNA for the CDR3 is TGTGCCAGCACTTCCTACCGTGATTTGACCGGGGAGCTGTTTTTT. Encoded protein: CASTSYRDLTGELFF.

This clonotype was recorded many times. The rearrangement links TRBV9 to TRBJ2-7; TRBD1 matches at 8 bases. Unmatched junction bases numbered 9, after V lost 3 bases and J lost 4 bases. CDR3 length: 15 residues. Germline V gives CDR1 SGDLS, CDR2 YYNGEE. The CDR3 here is CASSADRGKWYEQYF. CDR3 nucleotide sequence: TGTGCCAGCAGCGCTGACAGGGGCAAGTGGTACGAGCAGTACTTC. The entire variable domain, with the rest obtained from reference TRBV9 and TRBJ2-7, is as follows: DSGVTQTPKHLITATGQRVTLRCSPRSGDLSVYWYQQSLDQGLQFLIQYYNGEERAKGNILERFSAQQFPDLHSELNLSSLELGDSALYFCASSADRGKWYEQYFGPGTRLTVT.

This clonotype appeared many times. The V call is TRBV12-3 or TRBV12-4, the J call TRBJ2-7; tentative D call: TRBD1 (6 bases). Trimming removed 6 bases at V and 3 bases at J, with 18 bases between. CDR3 length: 15 amino acids. This CDR3 reads CASSPSTGSLYEQYF. CDR3 bases: TGTGCCAGCAGCCCCTCTACAGGGTCCCTCTACGAGCAGTACTTC.